Below are 23 T cell receptor beta chains sequenced from a single sample in a study of blood T cell repertoires in COVID-19 (dated by TCRdb to about 2020). To prepare the library, the immunoSEQ multiplex PCR assay was applied. Sourced from immuneACCESS, this table was stored by TCRdb with only in-frame sequences that have V and J called. A share of the clones is absent; for the studies checked, an unresolved V gene accounts for under half, and the remainder has no known explanation. In this sample the table shows under 300,000 clones, approximately 85% of which occur a single time. The ten top clones hold about 4% of the sample. The specimen was peripheral blood. The receptors shown here come from a man aged 50 to 59 with acute or convalescent COVID-19.

The chain is built from TRBV7-9 and TRBJ1-5; tentative D call: TRBD1 (5 bases). The CDR3 is 14 amino acids. The V and J ends lost 8 bases and 3 bases respectively, with 14 bases between them. Per germline, CDR1 SEHNR and CDR2 FQNEAQ (reference sequence). CDR3 protein: CASRPEGHNQPQHF. CDR3 nucleotide sequence: TGTGCCAGCCGCCCGGAGGGGCACAATCAGCCCCAGCATTTT.

This sequence joins TRBV19 and TRBJ1-1; 8 nucleotides agree with TRBD1. V was clipped by 2 bases and J by 4 bases; unmatched bases: 3. CDR1 and CDR2 from the germline V gene are LNHDA and SQIVND (reference sequence). The CDR3 sequence is 14 residues long. Written as DNA, the CDR3 is TGTGCCAGTAGTATACAGGGGGCCGGCACTGAAGCTTTCTTT. It is translated as CASSIQGAGTEAFF.

In this sample, this clone turned up many times. This chain uses TRBV9 with TRBJ2-2, with a tentative D call TRBD2 (5 bases). V dropped 0 bases and J dropped 6 bases, with 6 bases sitting between them. Germline-derived CDR1 and CDR2 are SGDLS and YYNGEE. The CDR3 is made up of 13 amino acids. The CDR3 region is CASSVAGSGELFF. CDR3 DNA sequence: TGTGCCAGCAGCGTAGCGGGGTCCGGGGAGCTGTTTTTT.

The chain is built from TRBV10-3 and TRBJ2-1; 10 nucleotides agree with TRBD1. CDR1 and CDR2 (germline): ENHRY, SYGVKD. V lost 4 bases to trimming and J lost 0 bases; unmatched junction nucleotides: 3. CDR3 length: 16 amino acids. Written as DNA, the CDR3 is TGTGCCATCAGTGGACAGGGGGCCAACTCCTACAATGAGCAGTTCTTC. Amino acids: CAISGQGANSYNEQFF.

Only a few counts were recorded for this clone. Here the CDR3 DNA reads TGTGCCAGCAGCGGAGATCCCGGGAGCTACGAGCAGTACTTC. This translates into CASSGDPGSYEQYF. The J gene is TRBJ2-7, the V gene TRBV5-4, with D tentatively TRBD2 (6 bases). The germline V gene encodes CDR1 SGHNT and CDR2 YYREEE (reference sequence). Trimming stripped 4 bases from V and 3 bases from J, with 14 bases between. This CDR3 has 14 amino acids.

The rearrangement joins TRBV5-6 to TRBJ1-2, with D hard to call. CDR1 and CDR2 (germline): SGHDT, YYEEEE. The V and J ends lost 2 bases and 9 bases respectively, with 11 bases between them. The CDR3 has 12 amino acids. CDR3 sequence (DNA): TGTGCCAGCAGCTTCGAGGGAAGAAGCTACACCTTC. Its translation is CASSFEGRSYTF.

The chain uses TRBV6-4 and TRBJ1-1; tentatively, D is TRBD1 (5 bases). Trimming took 6 bases from V and 0 from J, leaving 8 bases between them. The CDR3 length is 13 residues. Germline CDR1 and CDR2: MRHNA and SNTAGT. The CDR3 loop is CASRTTVNTEAFF. The CDR3 region has the DNA TGTGCCAGCAGGACGACAGTGAACACTGAAGCTTTCTTT.

The chain couples TRBV7-3 to TRBJ2-7, with D unresolved. V lost 1 base, J lost 3 bases, and 10 bases lay in between. The CDR3 loop spans 14 amino acids. CDR1 and CDR2 (germline): SGHTA, FQGTGA. The CDR3 loop reads CASSLNGRGYEQYF. The CDR3 DNA reads TGTGCCAGCAGCTTAAACGGAAGAGGCTACGAGCAGTACTTC.

This clone has just a few counts. This CDR3 is CASSPRDRTQPQHF. CDR3 bases: TGTGCCAGCAGCCCGCGTGACAGGACACAGCCCCAGCATTTT. The chain carries TRBV9 and TRBJ1-5; possible D gene TRBD1, 6 bases. CDR1 is SGDLS, CDR2 YYNGEE, per germline. This CDR3 region has 14 residues. Deletions cut 4 bases from V and 7 bases from J, with 15 bases between.

The gene calls are TRBV7-2 and TRBJ1-6; 7 bases are shared with TRBD1. This CDR3 is built from 17 residues. Germline trimming cut 5 bases from V and 2 bases from J; bases unmatched to any gene: 9. CDR1 and CDR2 from the germline V gene are SGHTA and FQGNSA. CDR3 sequence reads: CASSQTTGAAYNSPLHF. CDR3 nucleotides: TGTGCCAGCAGCCAGACTACAGGGGCTGCCTATAATTCACCCCTCCACTTT.

V is TRBV12-3 or TRBV12-4 and J is TRBJ1-5; maybe TRBD1 (6 bases). The CDR3 has 13 residues. The germline V and J ends were trimmed by 5 bases and 5 bases, with 10 bases remaining between them. The CDR3 sequence is CASSIQGYQPQHF. The DNA of the CDR3 is TGTGCCAGCAGTATACAGGGATATCAGCCCCAGCATTTT.

There are a few counts of this clone. The chain couples TRBV13 to TRBJ2-7, with 9 nucleotides matching TRBD2. This CDR3 spans 17 amino acids. Per germline, CDR1 PRHDT and CDR2 FYEKMQ (reference sequence). V shed 3 bases and J 2 bases; nucleotides not matched to a gene: 11. The CDR3 DNA follows: TGTGCCAGCAGCTTTTCCCAAGCGGGGGGAGTCGCCTACGAGCAGTACTTC. Amino acid sequence: CASSFSQAGGVAYEQYF.

CDR3 coding DNA: TGTGCCAGCACCAACCACCCGGGACAGATTTACTACGAGCAGTACTTC. This sequence encodes CASTNHPGQIYYEQYF. The V and J genes are TRBV11-2 and TRBJ2-7; 7 bases fit TRBD1. With V trimmed by 7 bases and J by 3 bases, 15 bases remained unmatched. This CDR3 is 16 amino acids long. The germline CDR1 and CDR2 sequences are SGHAT and FQNNGV.

The chain couples TRBV10-3 to TRBJ2-1; 13 bases line up with TRBD2. CDR3 size: 15 residues. Germline-derived CDR1 and CDR2 are ENHRY and SYGVKD. The ends lost 3 bases at V and 8 bases at J; junction bases unmatched: 4. For the CDR3, the DNA is TGTGCCATCAGTGACCCGGGACTAGCGGGATATGAGCAGTTCTTC. It translates to CAISDPGLAGYEQFF.

The chain has TRBV5-1 and TRBJ2-5, with 8 bases aligning to TRBD1. The V gene's germline CDR1 is SGHRS and CDR2 YFSETQ. The CDR3 spans 14 residues. Trimming removed 7 bases from V and 5 bases from J; junction bases left unmatched: 10. The CDR3 region is CASRTGISGETQYF. In nucleotides, the CDR3 is TGCGCCAGCCGGACAGGGATATCCGGGGAGACCCAGTACTTC.

V usage is TRBV5-1 and J usage is TRBJ2-7; D is perhaps TRBD2 (6 bases). The CDR3 contains 15 residues. V was trimmed by 4 bases and J by 0 bases, leaving 14 bases between them. Germline V gene lookup returns CDR1 SGHRS and CDR2 YFSETQ. The DNA for the CDR3 is TGCGCCAGCAGCGGAACCGGGAGTTTCTCCTACGAGCAGTACTTC. Its translation: CASSGTGSFSYEQYF.

The J gene is TRBJ1-1, the V gene TRBV19; D might be TRBD1 (5 bases). Germline CDR1 LNHDA, CDR2 SQIVND (reference sequence). The CDR3 length is 13 residues. Trimming removed 8 bases from V and 1 base from J, with 11 bases in between. The CDR3 sequence is CASQVGENTEAFF. CDR3 DNA: TGTGCCAGTCAAGTAGGGGAGAACACTGAAGCTTTCTTT.

The gene calls are TRBV10-3 and TRBJ2-2; possible D gene TRBD1, 6 bases. CDR1 is ENHRY, CDR2 SYGVKD, per germline. V dropped 10 bases and J dropped 3 bases, with 18 bases sitting between them. This CDR3 comprises 15 residues. CDR3 in amino acids: CASQTGTIHTGELFF. In DNA form, the CDR3 reads TGTGCCAGCCAGACCGGGACAATACACACCGGGGAGCTGTTTTTT.

This chain uses TRBV11-2 with TRBJ2-7; tentative D call: TRBD2 (5 bases). The CDR3 is made up of 16 amino acids. Germline-derived CDR1 and CDR2 are SGHAT and FQNNGV. V lost 1 base to trimming and J lost 4 bases, with 17 bases between them. CDR3 nucleotides: TGTGCCAGCAGCTTAGGCGCGGCGGGCGCTGGTTACGAGCAGTACTTC. Translating it yields CASSLGAAGAGYEQYF.

This rearrangement joins TRBV5-1 to TRBJ1-1; possibly TRBD1 for D (5 bases). The CDR3 is 13 amino acids. Germline values: CDR1 SGHRS, CDR2 YFSETQ. The germline V and J ends were trimmed by 4 bases and 1 base, with 8 bases remaining between them. The CDR3 reads CASSGHTNTEAFF. CDR3 bases: TGCGCCAGCAGCGGACATACGAACACTGAAGCTTTCTTT.

The V gene is TRBV12-5, the J gene TRBJ1-5; 7 bases agree with TRBD1. The CDR3 is 13 amino acids. Trimming took 5 bases from V and 6 from J; bases not matched to a gene: 4. Per germline, CDR1 LGHNT and CDR2 FRNRAP. CDR3 sequence: CASGQGELQPQHF. The CDR3 DNA reads as TGTGCTAGTGGTCAGGGGGAGCTTCAGCCCCAGCATTTT.

The chain links TRBV19 to TRBJ2-1, with a weak D call TRBD2 (5 bases). The germline gives CDR1 LNHDA, CDR2 SQIVND (reference sequence). The CDR3 spans 15 residues. The V end lost 3 bases, the J end lost 9 bases, and 18 bases lay between the germline ends. The CDR3 sequence: CASSMVIGVTGEQFF. The CDR3 nucleotides read TGTGCCAGTAGTATGGTTATCGGGGTTACGGGTGAGCAGTTCTTC.

The chain has TRBV6-5 and TRBJ2-7; TRBD1 matches at 10 bases. The length of the CDR3 is 14 residues. Per the germline V gene, CDR1 is MNHEY and CDR2 is SVGAGI. Trimming at V came to 5 bases and at J to 7 bases, leaving 8 bases not matched to a gene. The CDR3 DNA follows: TGTGCCAGCAGTCTGGACAGGGGGATCGGGGAGCAGTACTTC. This codes for CASSLDRGIGEQYF.